The rows below give T cell receptor beta chains drawn from one sample of a study of T cell repertoires in cytomegalovirus infection. From the reads, TCRdb called clonotypes with MiXCR, one entry per CDR3 protein. Among about 130,000 distinct CDR3 sequences listed, around 30% were seen once. Their antigens are not known. Sequencing used CD8+ T cells from cultured PBMCs, obtained from culture after CMV antigen stimulation. The receptors derive from a human donor in good health (CMV status not recorded). Some clones in this sample may be carry-over from other donors' samples. Both conserved end residues are part of each CDR3. D genes are given only for firm matches. Size values are once, few and many counts, or a class for expanded clones, and some rows have none.

d_call j_call v_call clone_size cdr3_nt cdr3_aa
- TRBJ1-5 TRBV4-3 many TGCGCCAGCAGCCAAGATAGGTTCGGCAATCAGCCCCAGCATTTT CASSQDRFGNQPQHF
TRBD2 TRBJ2-1 TRBV2 - TGTGCCAGCAGCGAGCTTCGCGGGGGGGCCTACAATGAGCAGTTCTTC CASSELRGGAYNEQFF
- TRBJ1-4 TRBV12-3/TRBV12-4 few TGTGCCAGTAGTTTTGAGGCAGGGAGGATTGGTGAAAAACTGTTTTTT CASSFEAGRIGEKLFF
- TRBJ1-5 TRBV4-3 - TGCGCCAGCAGCCAATCCCATGTCGGTAATCAGCCCCAGCATTTT CASSQSHVGNQPQHF
TRBD2 TRBJ2-3 TRBV12-3/TRBV12-4 few TGTGCCAGCAGACTCAGCGGGGGGGCCTTCGGAGATACGCAGTATTTT CASRLSGGAFGDTQYF
TRBD1 TRBJ1-6 TRBV5-1 - TGCGCCAGCAGCGAACAGACAGGGGGACGGAGTTCACCCCTCCACTTT CASSEQTGGRSSPLHF
- TRBJ1-4 TRBV7-9 - TGTGCCAGCAGCTTAGCCACATACGGACGGGTGAGAGGCATGACTAATGAAAAACTGTTTTTT CASSLATYGRVRGMTNEKLFF
TRBD1 TRBJ1-5 TRBV28 - TGTGCCAGCAGAACAGGGGGCGAAGGGCATCAGCCCCAGCATTTT CASRTGGEGHQPQHF
- TRBJ2-3 TRBV6-6 few TGTGCCAGCAGTTACTCGGCAACAGGGAGCACAGATACGCAGTATTTT CASSYSATGSTDTQYF
- TRBJ1-1 TRBV27 few TGTGCCAGCGGAATTCTCGGAGTTAACACTGAAGCTTTCTTT CASGILGVNTEAFF
TRBD2 TRBJ2-1 TRBV7-9 - TGTGCCAGCAGCTTAGCGGCCCTCCTAGCGGGGGTCTACAATGAGCAGTTCTTC CASSLAALLAGVYNEQFF
- TRBJ1-1 TRBV4-1 - TGCGCCAGCAGCCAAGACTCCGCAGTTCTGAACACTGAAGCTTTCTTT CASSQDSAVLNTEAFF
- TRBJ2-2 TRBV6-5 - TGTGCCAGCAGGCGTGGACAGCGCGCGAACACCGGGGAGCTGTTTTTT CASRRGQRANTGELFF
TRBD1 TRBJ1-1 TRBV6-2/TRBV6-3 - TGTGCCAGCAGTTACCGGAGGACAGGAAACACTGAAGCTTTCTTT CASSYRRTGNTEAFF
TRBD1 TRBJ1-2 TRBV4-1 - TGCGCCAGCAGCCAGATAGGGACAGGGGCCGCAGGCTACACCTTC CASSQIGTGAAGYTF
- TRBJ2-7 TRBV7-2 many TGTGCCAGCAGCTTAGATCCGGTTGGACGGAGAGATACGCAGCAGTACTTC CASSLDPVGRRDTQQYF
TRBD1 TRBJ1-2 TRBV25-1 - TGTGCCAGCAGTTCAGGGGGACTTTTCTATGGCTACACCTTC CASSSGGLFYGYTF
TRBD1 TRBJ2-2 TRBV24-1 few TGTGCCACCAGTGAGACCGGGACAGAGAACACCGGGGAGCTGTTTTTT CATSETGTENTGELFF
TRBD2 TRBJ2-1 TRBV12-3/TRBV12-4 - TGTGCCAGCAGTTGGCGGGGGGGCCGGGATGAGCAGTTCTTC CASSWRGGRDEQFF
- TRBJ2-6 TRBV27 - TGTGCCAGCAGTTTATATTCTGGGGCCAACGTCCTGACTTTC CASSLYSGANVLTF
- TRBJ2-7 TRBV28 - TGTGCCAGCAAGCCGGCAGGTGGTTCCTACGAGCAGTACTTC CASKPAGGSYEQYF
- TRBJ2-7 TRBV5-3 - TGTGCCAGCAGCGGGACAGATACCAGCTCCTACGAGCAGTACTTC CASSGTDTSSYEQYF
- TRBJ2-3 TRBV19 few TGTGCCAGTAGTCACAAACGCAACACAGATACGCAGTATTTT CASSHKRNTDTQYF
- TRBJ1-4 TRBV7-9 - TGTGCCAGCAGCGATCAGGGGAGACCAGCAACTAATGAAAAACTGTTTTTT CASSDQGRPATNEKLFF
- TRBJ1-1 TRBV19 - TGTGCCAGTAGTGTTGGGACGGTGGAAGCTTTCTTT CASSVGTVEAFF
TRBD1 TRBJ1-3 TRBV7-9 few TGTGCCAGCAGCTCCACCCCCGGGACAGGGGATATTTTGGGAAACACCATATATTTT CASSSTPGTGDILGNTIYF
- TRBJ1-1 TRBV6-2/TRBV6-3 - TGTGCCAGCAGTCACTGGGTGAGGAACACTGAAGCTTTCTTT CASSHWVRNTEAFF
- TRBJ1-2 TRBV20-1 - TGCAGTGCTAGAGAGACAGGACGGCCGGACGGTACCTATGGCTACACCTTC CSARETGRPDGTYGYTF
TRBD1 TRBJ2-2 TRBV5-1 - TGCGCCAGCAGCCTCCCGGACAGGGACGGCACCGGGGAGCTGTTTTTT CASSLPDRDGTGELFF
TRBD1 TRBJ2-3 TRBV6-5 few TGTGCCAGCAGTTACTCTGAACACCGGGACAGAGCTCTTAGCACAGATACGCAGTATTTT CASSYSEHRDRALSTDTQYF
- TRBJ2-7 TRBV7-2 many TGTGCCAGCAGCCCGGAGGAGGTTAGGGCCTACGAGCAGTACTTC CASSPEEVRAYEQYF
- TRBJ1-5 TRBV7-8 many TGTGCCAGCAGCTTAGGAGGGTCCTATAGCAATCAGCCCCAGCATTTT CASSLGGSYSNQPQHF
- TRBJ1-5 TRBV7-8 - TGTGCCAGCAGCTTAGGTTCCGGTCAGCCCCAGCATTTT CASSLGSGQPQHF
- TRBJ1-2 TRBV2 - TGTGCCAGCAGCCCCGGACAGCGGGATAGCTATGGCTACACCTTC CASSPGQRDSYGYTF
- TRBJ2-3 TRBV12-3/TRBV12-4 - TGTGCCAGCAGTTTGACAGGTCGAGATACGCAGTATTTT CASSLTGRDTQYF
- TRBJ1-1 TRBV7-6 - TGTGCCAGCAGCCCCTTGAGGGGTCGTGGGACTGAAGCTTTCTTT CASSPLRGRGTEAFF
TRBD1 TRBJ1-1 TRBV27 - TGTGCCAGCAGTCCCTATTACGGGACAGGGCGTAGAGAGACTGAAGCTTTCTTT CASSPYYGTGRRETEAFF
TRBD1 TRBJ1-1 TRBV18 - TGTGCCAGCTCACCGAAGCACGGGCAGGGGGCTCGGTTGAACACTGAAGCTTTCTTT CASSPKHGQGARLNTEAFF
- TRBJ2-7 TRBV7-6 - TGTGCCAGCAGCTTCGGACCGGACGGAGGGTACGAGCAGTACTTC CASSFGPDGGYEQYF
- TRBJ2-6 TRBV28 many TGTGCCAGCAGTCCCCAATCGGGACGGCGCTCTGGGGCCAACGTCCTGACTTTC CASSPQSGRRSGANVLTF
- TRBJ2-2 TRBV4-1 few TGTGCCAGCAGCCCCGAGATCTTAGGGTTCACGAACACCGGGGAGCTGTTTTTT CASSPEILGFTNTGELFF